This TCR beta chain is drawn from a study of T-cell memory formation after mild COVID-19. MiXCR, run by TCRdb on the 5' RACE reads, gives a single entry per CDR3 protein. The table includes roughly 350,000 distinct CDR3 sequences, around 30% detected once. A note on this clonotype: The antigen is unknown.

The CDR3 runs 16 residues. Germline CDR1 and CDR2: SEHNR and FQNEAQ (reference sequence). After removal of 8 bases from V and 2 bases from J, the junction contained 13 bases not matched to a gene. Whole-study findings and limits: A balance of CD4 and CD8 characterized clones contracting day 15 to 85, whereas later expanders leaned CD4+. Shrinking CD4+ clones were chiefly CM and EM; CD8+ ones were chiefly EMRA.

Sequenced material: PBMCs or a T cell subset sorted from them (not recorded which). This sequence originates from an adult woman who had mild COVID-19 (a few samples of this study predate the infection). Cell type and time point are not known. V and J are TRBV7-9 and TRBJ2-3; 7 bases fit TRBD1. CDR3 bases: TGTGCCAGCCCCGAGGGGGCTCTGTCCTACACAGATACGCAGTATTTT. Amino acid sequence: CASPEGALSYTDTQYF.